Following are 12 T cell receptor beta chains from one sample sequenced in a study of tumor-infiltrating lymphocytes in primary liver carcinoma. TCR beta cDNA came from roughly 0.45 ug total RNA, primed with a constant-region primer. Construction of TCR beta libraries relied on three successive nested multiplex PCR rounds employing slightly modified ARM-PCR. Both of the initial two PCR rounds ran for nine to eleven cycles and employed TRBV1-TRBV30 forward primers alongside a C-beta reverse primer. TCRdb re-analysed the multiplex PCR reads in MiXCR, keeping a single row per CDR3 protein. This sample has fewer than 350,000 distinct CDR3 sequences, with 65% found just once. Extraction also yielded germline DNA, while blood RNA was obtained from unsorted whole blood. Sequencing input: peripheral blood. Receptors originate from a man between 35 and 55 years old with primary liver carcinoma and hepatitis B virus infection.

This clonotype was counted only a few times. The genes are TRBV5-1 and TRBJ2-1; tentatively, D is TRBD1 (6 bases). V was cut by 3 bases and J by 9 bases, with 19 bases left in between. Germline V gene lookup returns CDR1 SGHRS and CDR2 YFSETQ. The CDR3 spans 15 residues. The DNA of the CDR3 is TGCGCCAGCAGCTATGGGGGCCCCGGGTCCCCTGAGCAGTTCTTC. This translates into CASSYGGPGSPEQFF.

Comment on this clonotype: A read error is likely, as this CDR3 ends without the conserved phenylalanine or tryptophan. The chain recombines TRBV11-2 with TRBJ2-3; D uncertain. Per the germline V gene, CDR1 is SGHAT and CDR2 is FQNNGV. The CDR3 covers 12 residues. The CDR3 nucleotides read TGTGCCTCCGGGCAGTCCACAGATATGCAGTATGTT. Its translation: CASGQSTDMQYV.

The genes are TRBV11-2 and TRBJ2-1; 8 bases are shared with TRBD1. J lost 9 bases, V lost 9 bases, and 10 bases had no gene match. This CDR3 contains 13 residues. Per germline, CDR1 SGHAT and CDR2 FQNNGV. The CDR3 reads CARSTRGQAEQFF. CDR3 DNA: TGTGCCAGGAGCACGCGGGGACAGGCTGAGCAGTTCTTC.

The gene calls are TRBV12-3 or TRBV12-4 and TRBJ1-1; 9 nucleotides align to TRBD1. Trimming removed 10 bases from V and 3 bases from J; junction bases left unmatched: 12. The CDR3 consists of 15 residues. The CDR3 here is CANTGTGRKDTEAFF. CDR3 in DNA: TGTGCCAACACCGGGACAGGGCGGAAGGACACTGAAGCTTTCTTT.

Many counts were recorded for this clonotype. This chain joins TRBV11-1 and TRBJ2-1, with 13 nucleotides matching TRBD2. Germline values: CDR1 SGHAT, CDR2 FQDESV (reference sequence). V shed 4 bases, J shed 8 bases, and the junction held 2 bases outside the gene matches. CDR3 length: 14 residues. The CDR3 reads CASSYGLAGDEQFF. CDR3 in DNA: TGTGCCAGCAGCTATGGACTAGCGGGAGATGAGCAGTTCTTC.

A word on this clonotype: Germline and junction disagree at one end, which may indicate a read error. This sequence joins TRBV11-2 and TRBJ2-5; the D is unclear. Germline CDR1 is SGHAT and CDR2 is FQNNGV. The CDR3 runs 14 residues. The DNA of the CDR3 is TGTACCAGCAGCTCCTGGGCAGCCCCCAAGATCCAATACTTC. As protein: CTSSSWAAPKIQYF.

The CDR3 region is CASGSTGQSEAFF. The CDR3, as DNA: TGTGCCAGCGGTTCCACGGGACAGAGCGAAGCTTTCTTT. This sequence joins TRBV6-6 and TRBJ1-1; TRBD1 matches at 7 bases. Germline assignment: CDR1 MNHNY and CDR2 SVGAGI (reference sequence). The CDR3 length is 13 residues. Trimming cost V 8 bases and J 8 bases; bases outside gene matches: 11.

This clonotype was counted many times. This chain connects TRBV11-2 to TRBJ2-7, with D unclear. Trimming removed 5 bases from V and 0 bases from J, with 11 bases in between. This CDR3 comprises 14 residues. Germline V gives CDR1 SGHAT, CDR2 FQNNGV. CDR3 sequence (DNA): TGTGCCAGCAGCCCAGAGGCTTACTCCTACGAGCAGTACTTC. It is translated as CASSPEAYSYEQYF.

V usage is TRBV28 and J usage is TRBJ1-2, with TRBD1 matching over 8 bases. Germline V lookup: CDR1 MDHEN, CDR2 SYDVKM. This CDR3 is built from 14 residues. V lost 7 bases to trimming and J lost 10 bases; unmatched junction nucleotides: 14. The DNA for the CDR3 is TGTGCCAGCAAGAAGGGACAGGCCAACTCCGTCTACACCTTC. Translation: CASKKGQANSVYTF.

This clonotype was picked up one time. A much bigger clone sits one base away, suggesting this may be a read error. The V call is TRBV6-5, the J call TRBJ2-2, with D possibly being TRBD1 (6 bases). Germline V gene sequence: CDR1 MNHEY, CDR2 SVGAGI. This CDR3 is 14 amino acids long. The CDR3 region is CASSYSGVTEELFF. The DNA of the CDR3 is TGTGCCAGCAGTTATTCAGGGGTCACCGAGGAGCTGTTTTTT.

About this clonotype itself: The junction shows a germline mismatch at one end, possibly a read error. CDR3: CASTPDTYDYTF. CDR3 nucleotides: TGTGCCAGCACCCCAGACACTTATGACTACACCTTC. The V call is TRBV6-1, the J call TRBJ1-2; D remains ambiguous. CDR1 MNHNS and CDR2 SASEGT come from the germline V gene. The CDR3 spans 12 residues.

This clonotype was observed a few times. A much larger clone lies one base from this, so it may be a read error. A read error is likely, as this CDR3 ends without the conserved phenylalanine or tryptophan. The gene calls are TRBV5-6 and TRBJ2-7; unclear D gene. CDR3 size: 12 residues. V dropped 2 bases and J dropped 3 bases, with 6 bases sitting between them. Germline lookup yields CDR1 SGHDT and CDR2 YYEEEE. CDR3 residues: CASSFQDYEQYL. The CDR3 DNA is TGTGCCAGCAGCTTCCAGGACTACGAGCAGTACCTC.